The clone carrying this T cell receptor (beta chain) turned up a few times. Its antigen is not known. CDR3 size: 13 residues. Deletions cut 2 bases from V and 9 bases from J, with 11 bases between. Germline V CDR1 and CDR2: SGHTA, FQGNSA. This record comes from a study of identical twins. The study's findings and limits: Beta out-of-frame twin sharing showed a weaker excess. Zero-insertion results could be subject to partial confounding by invariant MAIT and iNKT cells.

Template switching added a universal primer site; cDNA carried unique molecular identifiers. MiXCR, applied by TCRdb to the 5' RACE reads, yields one record per CDR3 protein. The table shows fewer than 500,000 distinct CDR3 sequences, with 24% occurring only once. This same sample was also taken into another study, of T cells expressing NK-cell markers.

The chain uses TRBV7-2 and TRBJ2-1; D is uncertain. The sequenced material came from CD4+ T cells sorted from blood. The clonotype originates from a woman younger than 35 in good health. The CDR3 nucleotides are TGTGCCAGCAGCTTACGGCAGACGGGTGAGCAGTTCTTC. Translated: CASSLRQTGEQFF.